This T cell receptor (beta chain) was sequenced in a study of beta chain features in type 1 diabetes. Broader study findings: VDJ junctions sequenced from type 1 diabetes patients showed fewer insertions and more deletions. In cDNA sequencing, cells with high TCR expression could be over-represented.

V trimming: 2 bases; J trimming: 0 bases; junction bases outside the gene matches: 7. The CDR3 is made up of 17 amino acids. In germline, CDR1 is SGHTA, CDR2 FQGNSA. There are a few counts of this clone. The antigen is unknown. Blood was drawn once from each donor into heparinised tubes. The draws averaged roughly 120 mL. The whole isolated RNA underwent reverse transcription, so sequencing captured expressed TCRB transcripts. Only in-frame clones appear in the TCRdb table, and some are missing; sequencing was by immunoSEQ multiplex PCR. The repertoire holds fewer than 650,000 clones, with 15% to 19% as singletons.

This chain uses TRBV7-2 with TRBJ2-1; 7 nucleotides line up with TRBD2. Specimen: naive CD4+ T cells from blood. The sequence was collected from a man aged 18 to 29 in good health. The CDR3 sequence is CASSLLGTSVSYNEQFF. Written as DNA, the CDR3 is TGTGCCAGCAGCTTATTGGGTACTAGCGTCTCCTACAATGAGCAGTTCTTC.